This passage covers 27 T cell receptor beta chains from one sample sequenced in a study of T-cell reconstitution after alpha-beta-depleted transplantation in children. Preparation of the TCRbeta library was carried out with unique molecular identifiers. TCRdb independently ran MiXCR on the PCR reads; one entry per CDR3 protein. The sample shows some 450,000 distinct CDR3 sequences, over 40% of them seen only once. Sample: PBMCs, taken before TCRalphabeta/CD19-depleted stem cell transplant. Receptor source: a girl between 2 and 10 years old with aplastic anemia, due to receive a stem cell transplant.

This clonotype was observed a single time. The CDR3 coding sequence is TGTGCCACCAGCAGAGACTACTCGGAGACCCAGTACTTC. As protein: CATSRDYSETQYF. The V gene is TRBV15, the J gene TRBJ2-5, with D hard to call. Per germline, CDR1 LNHNV and CDR2 YYDKDF (reference sequence). This CDR3 is 13 amino acids long. Trimming shortened V by 0 bases and J by 5 bases, and 7 bases separated the two germline ends.

The table lists this clonotype with many counts. V usage is TRBV6-1 and J usage is TRBJ2-7, with D perhaps TRBD1 (6 bases). Trimming took off 3 bases at V and 3 bases at J, with 15 bases between the two ends. The CDR3 is 15 residues long. Germline values: CDR1 MNHNS, CDR2 SASEGT. The CDR3 sequence is CASSDRTDSIYEQYF. CDR3 bases: TGTGCCAGCAGTGACCGGACAGACTCAATCTACGAGCAGTACTTC.

This chain connects TRBV5-8 to TRBJ2-7, with 9 bases that match TRBD1. Germline V gives CDR1 SGHTS, CDR2 YDEGEE. With 0 bases clipped from V and 4 bases from J, the junction kept 11 bases outside the gene matches. CDR3 length equals 17 residues. The CDR3, as DNA: TGTGCCAGCAGCTTGGGGGGCCCACAGGGGGCAGGATACGAGCAGTACTTC. The encoded protein is CASSLGGPQGAGYEQYF.

This clonotype was observed many times. The chain combines TRBV7-2 with TRBJ1-1; D is undetermined. Per the germline V gene, CDR1 is SGHTA and CDR2 is FQGNSA. The CDR3 spans 14 residues. Between the trimmed V and J ends, which lost 5 bases and 8 bases, there was a span of 18 bases. In DNA form, the CDR3 reads TGTGCCAGCAGCCCACAAAGAGGTTTTGCCGAAGCTTTCTTT. It yields the protein CASSPQRGFAEAFF.

This clonotype was observed many times. This chain uses TRBV3-1 with TRBJ2-7, with D possibly matching TRBD2 (7 bases). In germline, CDR1 is LGHDT, CDR2 YNNKEL (reference sequence). CDR3 size: 16 residues. Trimming removed 1 base at V and 2 bases at J, with 15 bases between. The CDR3 loop is CASSQVGRGPPYEQYF. For the CDR3, the DNA is TGTGCCAGCAGCCAAGTGGGGCGGGGGCCTCCCTACGAGCAGTACTTC.

J is TRBJ2-1 and V is TRBV5-1, with a tentative D call TRBD1 (5 bases). Per the germline V gene, CDR1 is SGHRS and CDR2 is YFSETQ. The CDR3 is 14 residues long. Between the trimmed V and J ends, which lost 4 bases and 6 bases, there was a span of 14 bases. The CDR3 nucleotides read TGCGCCAGCAGCCGGAGATCAGGGTCCAATGAGCAGTTCTTC. It encodes CASSRRSGSNEQFF.

CDR3 protein: CASRKGITDTQYF. The CDR3 DNA follows: TGTGCCAGCAGAAAGGGGATAACAGATACGCAGTATTTT. The V gene is TRBV27, the J gene TRBJ2-3, with D perhaps matching TRBD1 (5 bases). In germline, CDR1 is MNHEY, CDR2 SMNVEV (reference sequence). The ends were cut back, 6 bases at V and 3 bases at J, with 10 bases in the middle. CDR3 length: 13 amino acids.

The chain couples TRBV15 to TRBJ2-2; no definite D call. V was pared by 3 bases and J by 1 base, with 6 bases between. The length of the CDR3 is 14 residues. Looked up from germline, CDR1 is LNHNV and CDR2 is YYDKDF (reference sequence). CDR3 sequence (DNA): TGTGCCACCAGCAGGGGGTTGAACACCGGGGAGCTGTTTTTT. It yields the protein CATSRGLNTGELFF.

This clonotype appeared a few times. The chain couples TRBV6-1 to TRBJ2-7; 7 bases line up with TRBD2. CDR1 MNHNS and CDR2 SASEGT come from the germline V gene. The CDR3 spans 14 residues. The trim removed 8 bases at V and 0 bases at J, leaving 7 bases unmatched. The CDR3 bases are TGTGCCAGCGGGCGGCGGGGGATCTCCTACGAGCAGTACTTC. Encoded protein: CASGRRGISYEQYF.

There are many counts of this clonotype. This chain uses TRBV7-9 with TRBJ2-1; D tentatively fits TRBD1 or TRBD2 (5 bases each). V was pared by 5 bases and J by 12 bases, with 20 bases between. Germline V lookup: CDR1 SEHNR, CDR2 FQNEAQ (reference sequence). This CDR3 has 14 amino acids. CDR3 protein: CASSPTGALQRQFF. The CDR3 coding sequence is TGTGCCAGCAGCCCCACCGGGGCCCTCCAAAGGCAGTTCTTC.

The chain combines TRBV6-1 with TRBJ2-1, with unresolved D. With 4 bases removed from V and 8 bases from J, the gap between germline ends came to 21 bases. The V gene's germline CDR1 is MNHNS and CDR2 SASEGT. The CDR3 consists of 16 residues. In DNA form, the CDR3 reads TGTGCCAGCAGTGGGTTGGGGTGGGATGGGATGCATGAGCAGTTCTTC. Its protein is CASSGLGWDGMHEQFF.

V usage is TRBV20-1 and J usage is TRBJ2-7; a weak D match, TRBD1 (6 bases). Germline V gene data show CDR1 as DFQATT and CDR2 as SNEGSKA (reference sequence). V was trimmed by 6 bases and J by 4 bases, leaving 19 bases between them. This CDR3 is 14 amino acids long. CDR3 DNA sequence: TGCAGTGCAGCTGGGGGCATGAGTTGGTACGAGCAGTACTTC. This translates into CSAAGGMSWYEQYF.

This chain links TRBV4-1 with TRBJ1-2; the D gene is possibly TRBD1 (6 bases). CDR3 length: 14 residues. Germline loops: CDR1 MGHRA, CDR2 YSYEKL. Trimming took off 0 bases at V and 8 bases at J, with 13 bases between the two ends. The CDR3 DNA reads TGCGCCAGCAGCCAAGACGGGCAGGGGAGGGGCTACACCTTC. Its translation is CASSQDGQGRGYTF.

This clonotype was seen once. The chain is built from TRBV7-2 and TRBJ2-4, with D perhaps matching TRBD1 (5 bases). Looked up from germline, CDR1 is SGHTA and CDR2 is FQGNSA. The germline V and J ends were trimmed by 1 base and 4 bases, with 17 bases remaining between them. The CDR3 extends over 17 amino acids. The CDR3 is CASSLVYRQGWKNIQYF. Here the CDR3 DNA reads TGTGCCAGCAGCTTAGTATATCGGCAGGGTTGGAAAAACATTCAGTACTTC.

This clonotype appeared a few times. The chain has TRBV27 and TRBJ2-1; 8 bases map to TRBD2. The CDR3 has 16 residues. With 10 bases clipped from V and 4 bases from J, the junction kept 15 bases outside the gene matches. The V gene's germline CDR1 is MNHEY and CDR2 SMNVEV (reference sequence). The CDR3 nucleotides read TGTGCCACCGCGCGCAAAAGCGGGAGAGGGTACAATGAGCAGTTCTTC. Translated, it gives CATARKSGRGYNEQFF.

This clonotype was recorded a few times. The junction departs from the called germline gene at one end, perhaps through a read error. The chain links TRBV7-3 to TRBJ2-3; 8 nucleotides agree with TRBD1. This CDR3 comprises 15 residues. Germline V lookup: CDR1 SGHTA, CDR2 FQGTGA. The CDR3 DNA is TGTGCCAGCAGCCACGGACAGGGTGGCACAGCTACGCAGTATTTT. Translation: CASSHGQGGTATQYF.

The chain is built from TRBV30 and TRBJ2-2; D is perhaps TRBD1 or TRBD2 (5 bases each). The CDR3 length is 18 residues. The germline V gene encodes CDR1 GTSNPN and CDR2 SVGIG (reference sequence). Deletions cut 1 base from V and 6 bases from J, with 24 bases between. CDR3 in DNA: TGTGCCTGGAGTGCCCCCTTCCTAGACACGGGGCCGGCCGGGGAGCTGTTTTTT. Translating gives CAWSAPFLDTGPAGELFF.

This chain connects TRBV5-1 to TRBJ2-3; 10 nucleotides line up with TRBD1. Trimming removed 4 bases from V and 3 bases from J; junction bases left unmatched: 11. Germline V gives CDR1 SGHRS, CDR2 YFSETQ. The CDR3 is 17 residues long. The CDR3 bases are TGCGCCAGCAGCCCCGGGACAGGGGTTGGGGTGACAGATACGCAGTATTTT. It encodes CASSPGTGVGVTDTQYF. The full variable domain, rest sourced from reference TRBV5-1 and TRBJ2-3, is KAGVTQTPRYLIKTRGQQVTLSCSPISGHRSVSWYQQTPGQGLQFLFEYFSETQRNKGNFPGRFSGRQFSNSRSEMNVSTLELGDSALYLCASSPGTGVGVTDTQYFGPGTRLTVL.

This clonotype was counted a few times. The V call is TRBV7-3, the J call TRBJ2-6; possible D gene TRBD2, 6 bases. The CDR3 has 17 residues. Germline V gene data show CDR1 as SGHTA and CDR2 as FQGTGA. V was shortened by 2 bases and J by 13 bases, with 24 bases between the two germline ends. The CDR3 DNA sequence: TGTGCCAGCAGCTTAGTCGCGACTAGGAGAGAAGGAGAGGTCCTGACTTTC. It yields the protein CASSLVATRREGEVLTF. The variable domain in full, completed from reference TRBV7-3 and TRBJ2-6, reads GAGVSQTPSNKVTEKGKYVELRCDPISGHTALYWYRQSLGQGPEFLIYFQGTGAADDSGLPNDRFFAVRPEGSVSTLKIQRTERGDSAVYLCASSLVATRREGEVLTFGAGSRLTVL.

The DNA for the CDR3 is TGCGCCAGCAGCCAAGTTGGGGCTAGCGGGCACAATGAGCAGTTCTTC. Protein sequence: CASSQVGASGHNEQFF. V is TRBV4-1 and J is TRBJ2-1; TRBD2 matches 8 bases. Germline CDR1 reads MGHRA; CDR2 reads YSYEKL. The CDR3 totals 16 residues. V gave up 1 base and J gave up 5 bases; unmatched junction bases: 7.

The rearrangement uses TRBV7-2 and TRBJ1-2; D is ambiguous. This CDR3 comprises 13 residues. The germline gives CDR1 SGHTA, CDR2 FQGNSA. Trimming cost V 11 bases and J 0 bases, with 13 bases left between them. The CDR3 loop is CAVETTTNYGYTF. The CDR3 DNA reads as TGTGCCGTAGAGACCACAACTAACTATGGCTACACCTTC.

The rearrangement joins TRBV6-2 or TRBV6-3 to TRBJ2-3, with D tentatively TRBD1 (6 bases). Trimming pared 2 bases from V and 1 base from J, leaving 22 bases between. Germline CDR1 is MNHEY and CDR2 is SVGEGT. The CDR3 contains 19 residues. CDR3 nucleotides: TGTGCCAGCAGTTACGTCAGGGGCAGGGGTACTAGGGGCACAGATACGCAGTATTTT. Translation: CASSYVRGRGTRGTDTQYF.

The chain is built from TRBV29-1 and TRBJ2-1; 7 bases match TRBD2. V gave up 5 bases and J gave up 2 bases; unmatched junction bases: 3. Germline CDR1 reads SQVTM; CDR2 reads ANQGSEA. This CDR3 has 13 residues. The CDR3 protein is CSVWLAAYNEQFF. CDR3 nucleotide sequence: TGCAGCGTTTGGCTAGCGGCCTACAATGAGCAGTTCTTC.

This clonotype was seen a handful of times. CDR3 coding DNA: TGTGCCAGCAGTTTTGACAGCGGGAGCACTTTTGATACGCAGTATTTT. This translates into CASSFDSGSTFDTQYF. The chain has TRBV12-3 or TRBV12-4 and TRBJ2-3, with TRBD2 matching over 8 bases. The V segment lost 3 bases and the J segment 6 bases; nucleotides outside the gene matches: 11. CDR3 length equals 16 residues.

The chain is built from TRBV12-3 or TRBV12-4 and TRBJ2-3; 7 bases agree with TRBD2. V shed 7 bases, J shed 7 bases, and the junction held 5 bases outside the gene matches. This CDR3 region has 12 residues. CDR3 in amino acids: CASILGGNTQYF. The CDR3 DNA follows: TGTGCCAGCATCCTGGGGGGGAATACGCAGTATTTT.

The chain joins TRBV4-1 to TRBJ2-5; D uncertain. The V gene's germline CDR1 is MGHRA and CDR2 YSYEKL. The CDR3 is 13 amino acids. The V and J ends lost 1 base and 5 bases respectively, with 8 bases between them. The CDR3 region has the DNA TGCGCCAGCAGCCAAGCACCCTTTGAGACCCAGTACTTC. Its protein is CASSQAPFETQYF.

In regard to this clonotype: A junction boundary mismatches the germline segment, possibly from a read error. The chain uses TRBV6-5 and TRBJ2-5; 9 bases are shared with TRBD2. CDR3 length: 16 amino acids. CDR1 MNHEY and CDR2 SVGAGI come from the germline V gene. In DNA form, the CDR3 reads TGCGCCAGCAGTTACTCGATTCCTAGCGGGGAAGAGACCCAGTACTTC. Amino acids: CASSYSIPSGEETQYF.